This T cell receptor (beta chain) appears in the sequencing data of a study of PD-1 blockade in classical Hodgkin lymphoma. Time point denoted: cycle 4 day 1 (C4D1), after five to seven weeks of nivolumab. No patient escaped relapse after autologous stem cell transplantation, and brentuximab vedotin exposure varied. Best response was recorded as complete response, partial response or progressive disease. This clone was detected a few times. Method: immunoSEQ multiplex PCR; TCRdb's copy keeps in-frame clones and lacks some. The sample holds over 50,000 clones, roughly 86% seen once. Trimming took off 2 bases at V and 2 bases at J, with 5 bases between the two ends. Per the germline V gene, CDR1 is SGHDT and CDR2 is YYEEEE. This CDR3 comprises 12 residues.

The sequence derives from a human donor with classical Hodgkin lymphoma. The chain links TRBV5-6 to TRBJ2-7; no reliable D call. Material: peripheral blood mononuclear cells (PBMCs), obtained before the fourth cycle of nivolumab. In DNA form, the CDR3 reads TGTGCCAGCAGCTTCCAGACCTACGAGCAGTACTTC. Its translation: CASSFQTYEQYF.